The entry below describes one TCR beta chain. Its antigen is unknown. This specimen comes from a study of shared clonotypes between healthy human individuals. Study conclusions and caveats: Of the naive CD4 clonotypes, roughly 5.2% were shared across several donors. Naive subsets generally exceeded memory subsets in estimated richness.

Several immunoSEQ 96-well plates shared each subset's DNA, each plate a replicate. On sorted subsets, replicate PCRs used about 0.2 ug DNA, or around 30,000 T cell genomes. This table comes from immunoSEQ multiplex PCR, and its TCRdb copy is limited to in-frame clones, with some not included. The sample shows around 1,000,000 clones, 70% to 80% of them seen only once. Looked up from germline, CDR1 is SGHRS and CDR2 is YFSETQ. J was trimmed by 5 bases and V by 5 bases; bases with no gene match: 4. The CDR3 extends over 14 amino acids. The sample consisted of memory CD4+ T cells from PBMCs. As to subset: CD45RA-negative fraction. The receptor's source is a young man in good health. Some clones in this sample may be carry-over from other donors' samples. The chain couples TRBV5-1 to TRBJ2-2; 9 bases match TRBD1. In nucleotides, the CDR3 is TGCGCCAGCAGGAGGACAGGGGAAACCGGGGAGCTGTTTTTT. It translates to CASRRTGETGELFF.